These 9 T cell receptor beta chains originate from one sample sequenced in a study of shared clonotypes between healthy human individuals. Sequencing was performed with immunoSEQ multiplex PCR; in TCRdb, only in-frame clones are kept and a portion is missing. The sample includes roughly 2,500,000 clones, over 85% of them seen just once. Sequenced: naive CD4+ T cells from PBMCs. As to subset: CD45RA+ positively selected. The receptor set was obtained from a man aged 18 to 35 in good health. Some clones in this sample may be carry-over from other donors' samples.

This clone was picked up one time. V is TRBV6-6 and J is TRBJ2-7; 7 positions match TRBD2. The trim removed 7 bases at V and 0 bases at J, leaving 6 bases unmatched. CDR3 length: 14 amino acids. Germline V gene sequence: CDR1 MNHNY, CDR2 SVGAGI (reference sequence). The CDR3 nucleotides read TGTGCCAGCAACTTAGCGGGCCCCTCCTACGAGCAGTACTTC. This translates into CASNLAGPSYEQYF.

The chain combines TRBV15 with TRBJ2-3; TRBD2 aligns across 10 bases. Per germline, CDR1 LNHNV and CDR2 YYDKDF (reference sequence). V was pared by 6 bases and J by 0 bases, with 0 bases of the junction left unmatched. The CDR3 covers 14 residues. The CDR3 nucleotides are TGTGCCACCAGGGGACTAGCGAGCACAGATACGCAGTATTTT. Protein: CATRGLASTDTQYF.

V gene TRBV30 combines with J gene TRBJ1-5; no reliable D call. V was cut by 1 base and J by 3 bases, with 10 bases left in between. Germline V lookup: CDR1 GTSNPN, CDR2 SVGIG (reference sequence). CDR3 length: 14 residues. The chain's CDR3 is CAWSERQINQPQHF. CDR3 nucleotides: TGTGCCTGGAGTGAAAGGCAGATCAATCAGCCCCAGCATTTT.

This chain connects TRBV10-1 to TRBJ1-3; D gene ambiguous. This CDR3 spans 18 amino acids. Germline CDR1 reads WNHNN; CDR2 reads SYGVQD (reference sequence). Trimming took 6 bases from V and 0 from J, leaving 21 bases between them. CDR3 region: CASRGRKTLRVSGNTIYF. DNA of the CDR3: TGCGCCAGCAGGGGGAGAAAAACTCTACGCGTCTCTGGAAACACCATATATTTT.

The V call is TRBV9, the J call TRBJ1-1; D call uncertain. The CDR3 is made up of 16 amino acids. Trimming removed 0 bases at V and 3 bases at J, with 15 bases between. Germline assignment: CDR1 SGDLS and CDR2 YYNGEE. CDR3 region: CASSVALGSPDTEAFF. The CDR3 nucleotides read TGTGCCAGCAGCGTAGCCCTCGGGTCACCGGACACTGAAGCTTTCTTT.

This clone was observed a single time. The CDR3 DNA follows: TGCGCCAGCAGCCTAGGGACAGGGGGCTTATACTCTGGAAACACCATATATTTT. Amino acid sequence: CASSLGTGGLYSGNTIYF. The chain has TRBV5-1 and TRBJ1-3; 12 nucleotides match TRBD1. V shed 4 bases, J shed 0 bases, and the junction held 8 bases outside the gene matches. Per the germline V gene, CDR1 is SGHRS and CDR2 is YFSETQ. The CDR3 is made up of 18 amino acids.

V usage is TRBV2 and J usage is TRBJ2-5; D is possibly TRBD1 or TRBD2 (7 bases each). The CDR3 has 13 amino acids. Germline V CDR1 and CDR2: SNHLY, FYNNEI. The V gene lost 6 bases and the J gene lost 7 bases, with 15 bases spanning the gap. The CDR3 sequence: CASRETGEGTQYF. As DNA, the CDR3 is TGTGCCAGCAGGGAAACAGGGGAGGGGACCCAGTACTTC.

The chain carries TRBV28 and TRBJ1-1, with D maybe TRBD1 (5 bases). This CDR3 has 12 amino acids. With 4 bases removed from V and 7 bases from J, the gap between germline ends came to 10 bases. Germline V CDR1 and CDR2: MDHEN, SYDVKM. As DNA, the CDR3 is TGTGCCAGCAGTTCCGGGAGGGGTGAAGCTTTCTTT. This codes for CASSSGRGEAFF.

The chain couples TRBV2 to TRBJ1-5; 7 bases match TRBD1. The germline CDR1 and CDR2 sequences are SNHLY and FYNNEI. The CDR3 has 15 residues. The junction had 9 bases not matched to a gene; V was cut back by 7 bases and J by 3 bases. The CDR3: CASTLLDRLNQPQHF. CDR3 in DNA: TGTGCCAGCACCCTCCTGGACAGGCTCAATCAGCCCCAGCATTTT.